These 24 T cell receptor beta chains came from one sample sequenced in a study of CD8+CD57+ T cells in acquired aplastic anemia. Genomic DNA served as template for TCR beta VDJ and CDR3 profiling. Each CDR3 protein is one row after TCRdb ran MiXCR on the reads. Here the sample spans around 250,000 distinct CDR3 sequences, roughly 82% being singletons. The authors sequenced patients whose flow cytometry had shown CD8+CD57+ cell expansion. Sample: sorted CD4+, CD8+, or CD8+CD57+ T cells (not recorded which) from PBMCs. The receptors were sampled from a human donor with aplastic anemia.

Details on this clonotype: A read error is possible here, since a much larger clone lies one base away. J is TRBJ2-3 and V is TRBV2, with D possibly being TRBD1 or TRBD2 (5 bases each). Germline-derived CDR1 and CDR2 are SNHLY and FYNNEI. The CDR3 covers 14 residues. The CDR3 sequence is CASGDAGTDTQQFF. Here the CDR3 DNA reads TGTGCCAGCGGGGACGCGGGCACAGATACGCAGCAGTTTTTT.

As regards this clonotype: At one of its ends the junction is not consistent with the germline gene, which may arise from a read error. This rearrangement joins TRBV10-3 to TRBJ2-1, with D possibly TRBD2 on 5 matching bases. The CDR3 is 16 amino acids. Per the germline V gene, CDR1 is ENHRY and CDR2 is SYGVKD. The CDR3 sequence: CASSQCGGERHNEKLF. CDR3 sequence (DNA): TGTGCCAGCAGTCAGTGTGGAGGAGAACGACATAATGAGAAATTGTTC.

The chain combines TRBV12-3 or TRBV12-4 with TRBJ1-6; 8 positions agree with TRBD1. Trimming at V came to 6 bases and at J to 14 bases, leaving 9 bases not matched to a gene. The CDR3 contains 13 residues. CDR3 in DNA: TGTGCCAGCAGGAGGGACAGGCAATTCACCCTCCACTTT. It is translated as CASRRDRQFTLHF.

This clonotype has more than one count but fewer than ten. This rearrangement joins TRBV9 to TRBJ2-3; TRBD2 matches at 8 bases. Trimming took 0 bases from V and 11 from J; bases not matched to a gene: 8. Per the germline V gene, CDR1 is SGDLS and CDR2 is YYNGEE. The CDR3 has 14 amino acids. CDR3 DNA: TGTGCCAGCAGCGTAGACGGGAGGGCCAATGAGCAGTATTTT. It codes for CASSVDGRANEQYF.

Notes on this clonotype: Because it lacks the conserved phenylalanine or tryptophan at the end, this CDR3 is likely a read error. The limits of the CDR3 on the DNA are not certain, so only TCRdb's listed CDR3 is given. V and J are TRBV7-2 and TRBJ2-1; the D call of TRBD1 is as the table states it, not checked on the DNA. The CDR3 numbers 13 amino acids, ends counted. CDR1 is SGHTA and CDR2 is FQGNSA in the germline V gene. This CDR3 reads CASSLGGSVTELL.

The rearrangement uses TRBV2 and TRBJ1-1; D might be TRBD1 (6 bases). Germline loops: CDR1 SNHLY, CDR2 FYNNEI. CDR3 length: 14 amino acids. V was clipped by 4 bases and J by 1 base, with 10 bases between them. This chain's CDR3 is CASSGQATNTEAFF. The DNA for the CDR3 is TGTGCCAGCAGTGGACAGGCGACGAACACTGAAGCTTTCTTT.

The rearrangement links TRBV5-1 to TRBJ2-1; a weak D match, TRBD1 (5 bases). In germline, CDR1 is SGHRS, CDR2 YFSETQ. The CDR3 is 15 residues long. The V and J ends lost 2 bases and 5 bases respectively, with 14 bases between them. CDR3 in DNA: TGCGCCAGCAGCTTCACAGGTGACCTGAACAATGAGCAGTTCTTC. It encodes CASSFTGDLNNEQFF.

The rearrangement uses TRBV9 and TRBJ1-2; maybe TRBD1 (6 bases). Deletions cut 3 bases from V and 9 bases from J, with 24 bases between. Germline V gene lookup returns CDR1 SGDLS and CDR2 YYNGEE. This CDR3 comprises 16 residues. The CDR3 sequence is CASSAGDSRNQPRYTF. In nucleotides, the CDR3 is TGTGCCAGCAGCGCAGGGGACTCGAGAAATCAGCCCCGCTACACCTTC.

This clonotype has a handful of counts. CDR3: CAGQGAQETQYF. CDR3 nucleotides: TGTGCCGGACAGGGGGCCCAAGAGACCCAGTACTTC. The chain couples TRBV7-9 to TRBJ2-5; 11 positions match TRBD1. The germline gives CDR1 SEHNR, CDR2 FQNEAQ (reference sequence). With 11 bases clipped from V and 1 base from J, the junction kept 0 bases outside the gene matches. This CDR3 spans 12 amino acids.

Here the CDR3 DNA reads TGTGCCAGCAGCTTATACAGAAACAGGGCAAACAGCACAGACGAGCAGTACGTC. This codes for CASSLYRNRANSTDEQYV. The chain recombines TRBV7-9 with TRBJ2-7; D is possibly TRBD1 (6 bases). The V gene's germline CDR1 is SEHNR and CDR2 FQNEAQ (reference sequence). The CDR3 is 18 amino acids. V shed 2 bases and J shed 5 bases, with 25 bases lying between them.

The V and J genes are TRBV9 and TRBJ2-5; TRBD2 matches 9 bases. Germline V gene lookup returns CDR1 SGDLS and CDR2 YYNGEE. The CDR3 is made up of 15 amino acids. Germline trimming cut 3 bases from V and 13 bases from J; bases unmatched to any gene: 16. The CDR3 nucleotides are TGTGCCAGCAGCGCTAGCGGGGCCTACGAGCAGAACTGGTACTTC. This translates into CASSASGAYEQNWYF.

The CDR3 is CATSDGLTTRQETQYF. For the CDR3, the DNA is TGTGCCACCAGTGATGGTTTGACTACTCGCCAAGAGACCCAGTACTTC. The genes are TRBV24-1 and TRBJ2-5, with D tentatively TRBD2 (5 bases). The ends were cut back, 3 bases at V and 1 base at J, with 14 bases in the middle. Germline loops: CDR1 KGHDR, CDR2 SFDVKD. The CDR3 is 16 amino acids.

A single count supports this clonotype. This chain's CDR3 is CSAVRGERYEQYF. CDR3 DNA: TGCAGTGCCGTTCGAGGGGAGAGGTACGAGCAGTACTTC. V gene TRBV20-1 combines with J gene TRBJ2-7; TRBD1 or TRBD2 may be the D gene (5 bases each). This CDR3 has 13 amino acids. CDR1 and CDR2 (germline): DFQATT, SNEGSKA (reference sequence). V dropped 6 bases and J dropped 4 bases, with 16 bases sitting between them.

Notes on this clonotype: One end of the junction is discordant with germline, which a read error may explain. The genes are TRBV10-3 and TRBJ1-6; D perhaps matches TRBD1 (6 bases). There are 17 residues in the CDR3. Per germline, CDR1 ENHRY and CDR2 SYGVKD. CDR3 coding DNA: TGTGCCATCAGTCTCACAGGGAGACGGACCTATAATTCACCCCTCTACTTT. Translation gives CAISLTGRRTYNSPLYF.

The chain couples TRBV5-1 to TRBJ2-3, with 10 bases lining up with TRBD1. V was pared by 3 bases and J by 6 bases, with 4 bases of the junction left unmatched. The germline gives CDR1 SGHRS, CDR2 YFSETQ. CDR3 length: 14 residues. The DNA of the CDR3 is TGCGCCAGCAGCTGGGACAGGGGTCCCGATACGCAGTATTTT. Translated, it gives CASSWDRGPDTQYF.

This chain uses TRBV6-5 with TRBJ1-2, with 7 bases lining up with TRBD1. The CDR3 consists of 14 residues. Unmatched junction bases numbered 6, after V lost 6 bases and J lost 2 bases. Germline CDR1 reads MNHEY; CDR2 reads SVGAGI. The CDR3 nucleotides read TGTGCCAGCAGCCAGGGGGTACCGAACTATGGCTACACCTTC. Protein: CASSQGVPNYGYTF.

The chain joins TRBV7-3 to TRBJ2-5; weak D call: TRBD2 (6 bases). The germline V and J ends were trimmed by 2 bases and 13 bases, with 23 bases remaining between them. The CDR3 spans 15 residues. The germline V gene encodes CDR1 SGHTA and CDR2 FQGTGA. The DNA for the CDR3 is TGTGCCAGCAGCTTACTGGGAGGAGGCACCGGGGAGCTGTACTTC. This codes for CASSLLGGGTGELYF.

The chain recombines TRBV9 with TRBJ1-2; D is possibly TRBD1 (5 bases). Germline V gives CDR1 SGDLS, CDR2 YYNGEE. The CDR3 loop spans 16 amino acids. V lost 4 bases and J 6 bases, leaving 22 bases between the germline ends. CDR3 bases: TGTGCCAGCAGCTTGGAGCGGGACGCCTTCAATGATGGCTACACCTTC. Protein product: CASSLERDAFNDGYTF.

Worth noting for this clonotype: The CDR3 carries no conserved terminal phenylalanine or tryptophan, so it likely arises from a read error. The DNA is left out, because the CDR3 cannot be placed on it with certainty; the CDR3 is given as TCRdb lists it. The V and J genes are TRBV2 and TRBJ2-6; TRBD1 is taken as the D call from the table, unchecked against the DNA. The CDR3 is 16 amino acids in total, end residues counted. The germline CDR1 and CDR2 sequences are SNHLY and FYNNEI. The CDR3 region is CASGYGGTDTQNFVPG.

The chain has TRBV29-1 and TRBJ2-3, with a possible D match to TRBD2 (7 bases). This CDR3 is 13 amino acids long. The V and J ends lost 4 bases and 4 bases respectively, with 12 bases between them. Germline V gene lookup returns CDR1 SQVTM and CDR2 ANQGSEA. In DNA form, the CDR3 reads TGCAGCGTTGGATCGGGGGGCGCAGATACGCAGTATTTT. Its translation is CSVGSGGADTQYF.

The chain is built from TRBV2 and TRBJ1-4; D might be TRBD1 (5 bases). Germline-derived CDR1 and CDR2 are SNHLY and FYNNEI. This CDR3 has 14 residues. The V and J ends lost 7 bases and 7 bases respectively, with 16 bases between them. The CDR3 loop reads CASMLGGNTEKLFF. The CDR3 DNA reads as TGTGCCAGCATGCTGGGGGGGAACACTGAAAAACTGTTTTTT.

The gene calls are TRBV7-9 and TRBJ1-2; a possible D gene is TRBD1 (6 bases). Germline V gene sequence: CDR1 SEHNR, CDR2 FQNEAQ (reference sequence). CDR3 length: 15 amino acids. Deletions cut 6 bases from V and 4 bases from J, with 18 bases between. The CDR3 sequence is CASSQEGVGGYGYTF. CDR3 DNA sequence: TGTGCCAGCAGTCAAGAGGGGGTCGGGGGCTATGGCTACACCTTC.

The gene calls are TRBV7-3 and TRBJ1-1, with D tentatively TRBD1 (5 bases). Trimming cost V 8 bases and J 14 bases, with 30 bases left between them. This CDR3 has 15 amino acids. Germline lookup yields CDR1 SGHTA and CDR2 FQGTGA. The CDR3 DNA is TGTGCCAGCGCCGGGACTAGCGGGGCTAACGAGCAGTACTTCTTT. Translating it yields CASAGTSGANEQYFF.

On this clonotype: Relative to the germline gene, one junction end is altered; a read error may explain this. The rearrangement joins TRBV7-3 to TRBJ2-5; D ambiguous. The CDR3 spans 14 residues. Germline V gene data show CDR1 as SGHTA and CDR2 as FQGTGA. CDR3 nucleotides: TGTGCCAGCTCAAGACACGCCAACGCCGTTGAACACTGCTTC. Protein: CASSRHANAVEHCF.